This entry describes one T cell receptor (beta chain). The record originates from a study of blood T cell repertoires in COVID-19. As for the study in general: From T cells, B-cell-depleted T cells, or PBMCs came the material, which was cDNA or gDNA.

V dropped 5 bases and J dropped 5 bases, with 18 bases sitting between them. CDR3 length: 15 residues. Germline V gene sequence: CDR1 SGHAT, CDR2 FQNNGV. Sequencing used immunoSEQ multiplex PCR; TCRdb keeps in-frame clones, though not all of them. The sample yields around 120,000 clones, around 63% seen once. Sequencing used peripheral blood. The gene calls are TRBV11-2 and TRBJ1-1; TRBD1 is a possible D gene (5 bases). This receptor was obtained from a woman in her 70s with acute or convalescent COVID-19. CDR3 sequence (DNA): TGTGCCAGCAGCCCTGGAAGGCCCAGGGTGACTGAAGCTTTCTTT. Translation: CASSPGRPRVTEAFF.